One and the same sample provided the 24 T cell receptor beta chains below, sequenced in a study of blood T cell repertoires in COVID-19. Here immunoSEQ multiplex PCR was the method, and the copy in TCRdb shows in-frame clones only, minus some. This table has about 350,000 clones, around nine tenths appearing once. The material sequenced was peripheral blood. Receptors were obtained from a woman in her fifties or sixties with COVID-19, enrolled during active disease.

This rearrangement joins TRBV5-4 to TRBJ2-4, with D perhaps TRBD2 (6 bases). The CDR3 is made up of 16 amino acids. Germline CDR1 is SGHNT and CDR2 is YYREEE (reference sequence). The germline V and J ends were trimmed by 4 bases and 6 bases, with 20 bases remaining between them. CDR3 amino acids: CASSHWGDALLNIQYF. CDR3 coding DNA: TGTGCCAGCAGCCACTGGGGGGACGCACTTTTAAACATTCAGTACTTC.

V is TRBV10-3 and J is TRBJ2-3, with D possibly being TRBD2 (6 bases). Looked up from germline, CDR1 is ENHRY and CDR2 is SYGVKD. V was clipped by 11 bases and J by 3 bases, with 21 bases between them. This CDR3 has 15 amino acids. Here the CDR3 reads CAARSGDLWTDTQYF. CDR3 coding DNA: TGTGCCGCCCGGTCGGGGGACTTGTGGACAGATACGCAGTATTTT.

V gene TRBV7-8 combines with J gene TRBJ1-1; D is ambiguous. CDR1 and CDR2 (germline): SGHVS, FQNEAQ. Trimming removed 4 bases from V and 0 bases from J, with 15 bases in between. The CDR3 contains 16 residues. The CDR3 coding sequence is TGTGCCAGCAGCTCCCCCCGACCCAGGATGAACACTGAAGCTTTCTTT. Protein: CASSSPRPRMNTEAFF.

The CDR3 DNA reads as TGTGCCGTCAAGGACTCCTACCTTGAGCAGTTCTTC. Residues: CAVKDSYLEQFF. V and J are TRBV6-5 and TRBJ2-1; TRBD2 might be the D (5 bases). V shed 11 bases and J shed 9 bases, with 17 bases lying between them. CDR1 MNHEY and CDR2 SVGAGI come from the germline V gene. CDR3 length: 12 amino acids.

Note on this clone: Other DNA sequences within the sample encode an identical CDR3. The rearrangement links TRBV6-5 to TRBJ2-5; possible D gene TRBD1, 6 bases. The length of the CDR3 is 13 residues. The germline V and J ends were trimmed by 5 bases and 2 bases, with 9 bases remaining between them. CDR1 MNHEY and CDR2 SVGAGI come from the germline V gene. CDR3: CASSLQGQETQYF. CDR3 DNA sequence: TGTGCCAGCAGTCTCCAGGGGCAAGAGACCCAGTACTTC.

This clone was picked up one time. The chain employs TRBV2 and TRBJ1-2; a possible D gene is TRBD1 (6 bases). Per the germline V gene, CDR1 is SNHLY and CDR2 is FYNNEI. The CDR3 consists of 16 residues. V lost 4 bases, J lost 4 bases, and 19 bases lay in between. The CDR3 coding sequence is TGTGCCAGCAGTGGAGTTTTTTGGGGGGGGCCCTATGGCTACACCTTC. As protein: CASSGVFWGGPYGYTF.

In regard to this clone: This same CDR3 is encoded by further DNA sequences in the sample. V gene TRBV3-1 (or the pseudogene TRBV3-2) combines with J gene TRBJ2-5, with D perhaps TRBD2 (5 bases). This CDR3 comprises 13 residues. Trimming left V 0 bases short and J 5 bases short, with 7 bases between. Per germline, CDR1 LGHDT and CDR2 YNNKEL (reference sequence). The CDR3 sequence is CASSQDRGETQYF. The CDR3, as DNA: TGTGCCAGCAGCCAAGATCGCGGGGAGACCCAGTACTTC.

The chain carries TRBV4-2 and TRBJ1-4, with unresolved D. Germline assignment: CDR1 LGHNA and CDR2 YNFKEQ. The V gene lost 5 bases and the J gene lost 5 bases, with 21 bases spanning the gap. CDR3 length equals 17 residues. The CDR3 loop is CASSMPMEGSKNEKLFF. The DNA for the CDR3 is TGTGCCAGCAGCATGCCAATGGAGGGCAGTAAGAATGAAAAACTGTTTTTT.

The rearrangement links TRBV23-1 to TRBJ2-3; no definite D call. TRBV23-1 is classed as an ORF, of uncertain function. Trimming pared 6 bases from V and 6 bases from J, leaving 10 bases between. The CDR3 totals 12 residues. The CDR3 protein is CASSRRSDTQYF. The CDR3 DNA is TGCGCCAGCAGCCGCAGATCTGATACGCAGTATTTT.

The rearrangement uses TRBV7-7 and TRBJ2-1; TRBD2 matches 8 bases. J lost 5 bases, V lost 5 bases, and 8 bases had no gene match. CDR1 is SSHAT, CDR2 FNYEAQ, per germline (reference sequence). The CDR3 consists of 15 residues. The CDR3 coding sequence is TGTGCCAGCAGCCCTGGGGGGCGGGGGGACAATGAGCAGTTCTTC. It encodes CASSPGGRGDNEQFF. The full variable domain, completed using reference TRBV7-7 and TRBJ2-1, is GAGVSQSPRYKVTKRGQDVTLRCDPISSHATLYWYQQALGQGPEFLTYFNYEAQPDKSGLPSDRFSAERPEGSISTLTIQRTEQRDSAMYRCASSPGGRGDNEQFFGPGTRLTVL.

This rearrangement joins TRBV11-3 to TRBJ2-3; the match to TRBD2 covers 9 bases. The CDR3 length is 20 residues. The germline V gene encodes CDR1 SGHNT and CDR2 YENEEA. J lost 4 bases, V lost 0 bases, and 17 bases had no gene match. CDR3 in amino acids: CASSLERSPIARGGPDTQYF. The CDR3 DNA reads TGTGCCAGCAGCTTAGAGCGAAGCCCGATTGCGCGGGGGGGCCCAGATACGCAGTATTTT.

The chain recombines TRBV29-1 with TRBJ1-4; possibly TRBD1 for D (6 bases). Looked up from germline, CDR1 is SQVTM and CDR2 is ANQGSEA. CDR3 length: 12 residues. With 7 bases removed from V and 8 bases from J, the gap between germline ends came to 14 bases. CDR3 residues: CSASGGWEKLFF. CDR3 coding DNA: TGCAGCGCTAGCGGGGGCTGGGAAAAACTGTTTTTT.

The chain carries TRBV30 and TRBJ2-3; 9 positions agree with TRBD2. V shed 8 bases, J shed 2 bases, and the junction held 8 bases outside the gene matches. The CDR3 spans 14 residues. Per germline, CDR1 GTSNPN and CDR2 SVGIG (reference sequence). CDR3: CAHGGGGVTDTQYF. The CDR3, as DNA: TGTGCCCACGGAGGCGGGGGGGTCACAGATACGCAGTATTTT.

V and J are TRBV7-3 and TRBJ1-2; TRBD1 aligns across 7 bases. Germline lookup yields CDR1 SGHTA and CDR2 FQGTGA. The CDR3 sequence is 13 residues long. The V gene end was trimmed by 5 bases and the J gene end by 5 bases; junction bases not matched to a gene: 5. The CDR3 here is CASSEEQGYGYTF. The CDR3 coding sequence is TGTGCCAGCAGCGAGGAACAGGGGTATGGCTACACCTTC. The full variable domain, with the rest looked up from reference TRBV7-3 and TRBJ1-2, is GAGVSQTPSNKVTEKGKYVELRCDPISGHTALYWYRQSLGQGPEFLIYFQGTGAADDSGLPNDRFFAVRPEGSVSTLKIQRTERGDSAVYLCASSEEQGYGYTFGSGTRLTVV.

CDR3 in amino acids: CASSRGLAGGMDEQFF. DNA of the CDR3: TGTGCCAGCAGTCGAGGACTAGCGGGGGGGATGGATGAGCAGTTCTTC. This chain connects TRBV6-6 to TRBJ2-1; TRBD2 agrees at 15 bases. CDR3 length equals 16 residues. The germline V gene has CDR1 MNHNY and CDR2 SVGAGI (reference sequence). With V trimmed by 5 bases and J by 8 bases, 7 bases remained unmatched.

The chain combines TRBV6-5 with TRBJ2-5; D might be TRBD2 (7 bases). Germline CDR1 reads MNHEY; CDR2 reads SVGAGI. The CDR3 has 14 amino acids. Trimming removed 5 bases at V and 5 bases at J, with 15 bases between. The CDR3, as DNA: TGTGCCAGCAGTCTAGGGGGGGCCTCCGAGACCCAGTACTTC. Translation gives CASSLGGASETQYF.

The chain couples TRBV25-1 to TRBJ1-2, with D possibly matching TRBD1 (5 bases). The CDR3 is 16 residues long. Germline V lookup: CDR1 MGHDK, CDR2 SYGVNS. The germline V and J ends were trimmed by 0 bases and 5 bases, with 16 bases remaining between them. The CDR3 is CASSEYGHSQGYGYTF. The CDR3 DNA reads as TGTGCCAGCAGTGAATATGGCCACTCCCAGGGATATGGCTACACCTTC.

CDR3 sequence reads: CAIRHGLAGAQETQYF. CDR3 nucleotides: TGTGCCATCAGACATGGACTAGCGGGGGCTCAAGAGACCCAGTACTTC. The chain recombines TRBV10-3 with TRBJ2-5, with 13 bases lining up with TRBD2. The CDR3 consists of 16 residues. The germline V gene has CDR1 ENHRY and CDR2 SYGVKD. V was clipped by 6 bases and J by 2 bases; unmatched bases: 6.

This chain connects TRBV30 to TRBJ2-3; 10 nucleotides line up with TRBD2. The V and J ends lost 2 bases and 3 bases, in that order; junction bases with no gene match: 2. Germline values: CDR1 GTSNPN, CDR2 SVGIG (reference sequence). The length of the CDR3 is 14 residues. CDR3 DNA: TGTGCCTGGAGTAGCGGGGGGGCAACAGATACGCAGTATTTT. Its protein is CAWSSGGATDTQYF.

The chain uses TRBV6-5 and TRBJ2-7; 7 nucleotides agree with TRBD2. V lost 6 bases to trimming and J lost 0 bases; unmatched junction nucleotides: 2. CDR3 length: 13 residues. Germline V gene sequence: CDR1 MNHEY, CDR2 SVGAGI. The chain's CDR3 is CASRGGSSYEQYF. In DNA form, the CDR3 reads TGTGCCAGCAGGGGCGGGAGCTCCTACGAGCAGTACTTC.

The J gene is TRBJ2-4, the V gene TRBV5-4; tentatively, D is TRBD1 (5 bases). V was pared by 5 bases and J by 5 bases, with 14 bases between. The germline V gene has CDR1 SGHNT and CDR2 YYREEE (reference sequence). This CDR3 spans 14 amino acids. This chain's CDR3 is CASRQGASENIQYF. The CDR3 nucleotides read TGTGCCAGCAGACAAGGGGCGTCGGAAAACATTCAGTACTTC.

The chain joins TRBV9 to TRBJ1-1; 7 nucleotides match TRBD1. CDR1 SGDLS and CDR2 YYNGEE come from the germline V gene. Trimming at V came to 0 bases and at J to 3 bases, leaving 8 bases not matched to a gene. The CDR3 sequence is 16 residues long. The CDR3 is CASSVVPDRVDTEAFF. Written as DNA, the CDR3 is TGTGCCAGCAGCGTAGTCCCCGACAGGGTGGACACTGAAGCTTTCTTT. The full variable domain, in which reference TRBV9 and TRBJ1-1 provide the parts outside the CDR3, is DSGVTQTPKHLITATGQRVTLRCSPRSGDLSVYWYQQSLDQGLQFLIQYYNGEERAKGNILERFSAQQFPDLHSELNLSSLELGDSALYFCASSVVPDRVDTEAFFGQGTRLTVV.

Notes on this clone: A read error may account for a junction end that differs from germline. This chain links TRBV3-1 (or the pseudogene TRBV3-2) with TRBJ2-5, with a weak D call TRBD2 (7 bases). Germline V gene data show CDR1 as LGHDT and CDR2 as YNNKEL (reference sequence). This CDR3 is 13 amino acids long. The CDR3 loop is CASSQDYGGGPHF. The CDR3 coding sequence is TGTGCCAGCAGCCAAGATTACGGCGGGGGCCCCCACTTC.

This rearrangement joins TRBV4-1 to TRBJ2-7, with 8 bases that match TRBD2. Losses at the gene ends were 3 bases for V and 0 bases for J; bases not matched to a gene: 7. Germline V lookup: CDR1 MGHRA, CDR2 YSYEKL. The CDR3 length is 16 residues. The CDR3 DNA reads TGCGCCAGCAGCCAGGCACTAGCGGTGCCCTCCTACGAGCAGTACTTC. This gives the protein CASSQALAVPSYEQYF.